This T cell receptor (beta chain) comes out of a study of T cells after yellow fever vaccination. Findings and caveats of the study: Subsequent booster samples again held most clones from primary vaccination (approximately 95% CD4, roughly 90% CD8). The secondary response was weaker, and its peak arrived faster, on day 5 versus 15.

By sample share, this clonotype is medium-sized. A 5'RACE template-switching step, the method used to make TCR cDNA, added a universal primer site and UMIs. One entry per CDR3 protein results from TCRdb running MiXCR on the 5' RACE reads. The table has more than 75,000 distinct CDR3 sequences, about 8.8% seen once. Germline CDR1 and CDR2: WSHSY and SAAADI. CDR3 length: 17 residues. The J segment lost 2 bases and the V segment lost 3 bases, leaving 9 bases of the junction unmatched. The sequence was collected from a man aged 18 to 30 who received the YFV17D yellow fever vaccine. This rearrangement joins TRBV10-2 to TRBJ2-2; 7 nucleotides line up with TRBD2. Sequenced material: CD8+ T cells not binding an NS4B(214-222) dextramer, sorted from PBMCs, taken less than 16 days after the first yellow fever vaccination. CDR3: CASSDLGRGTNTGELFF. In DNA form, the CDR3 reads TGCGCCAGCAGTGATCTAGGGCGGGGGACTAACACCGGGGAGCTGTTTTTT.